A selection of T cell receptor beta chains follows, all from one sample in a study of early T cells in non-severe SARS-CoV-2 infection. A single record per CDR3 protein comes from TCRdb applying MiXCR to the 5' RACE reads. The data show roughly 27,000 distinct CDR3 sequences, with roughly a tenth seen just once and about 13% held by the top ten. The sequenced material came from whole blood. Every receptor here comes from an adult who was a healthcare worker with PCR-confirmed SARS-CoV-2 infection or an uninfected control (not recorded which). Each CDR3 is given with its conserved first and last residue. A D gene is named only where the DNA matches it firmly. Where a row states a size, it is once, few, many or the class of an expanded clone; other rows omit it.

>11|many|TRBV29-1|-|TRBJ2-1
CSASRGNEQFF
TGCAGCGCATCACGCGGGAATGAGCAGTTCTTC
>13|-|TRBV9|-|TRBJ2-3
CASSSRGGDTQYF
TGTGCCAGCAGCTCCCGTGGGGGGGATACGCAGTATTTT
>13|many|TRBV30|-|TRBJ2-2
CAWSRGLAGELFF
TGTGCCTGGAGCCGGGGACTGGCCGGGGAGCTGTTTTTT
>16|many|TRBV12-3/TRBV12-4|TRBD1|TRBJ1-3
CASSFGQGEGGNTIYF
TGTGCCAGCAGTTTTGGACAGGGCGAAGGTGGAAACACCATATATTTT
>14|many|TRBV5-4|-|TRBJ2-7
CASSPQNPAWEQYF
TGTGCCAGCAGCCCCCAGAACCCTGCCTGGGAGCAGTACTTC
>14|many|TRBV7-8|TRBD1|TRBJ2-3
CASSSGTGTGTQYF
TGTGCCAGCAGCTCCGGGACAGGGACTGGTACGCAGTATTTT
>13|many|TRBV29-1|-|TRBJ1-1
CSVWQGMSTEAFF
TGCAGCGTCTGGCAGGGGATGTCCACTGAAGCTTTCTTT
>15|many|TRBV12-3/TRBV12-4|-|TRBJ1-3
CASSSTGPSGNTIYF
TGTGCCAGCAGTTCGACAGGACCCTCTGGAAACACCATATATTTT
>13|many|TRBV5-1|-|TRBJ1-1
CASSPQAGTEAFF
TGCGCCAGCAGCCCCCAGGCCGGGACAGAAGCTTTCTTT
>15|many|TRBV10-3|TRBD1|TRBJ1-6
CAIAWGQGANSPLHF
TGTGCCATCGCTTGGGGACAGGGGGCGAATTCACCCCTCCACTTT
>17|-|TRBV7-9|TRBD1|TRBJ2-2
CASSFPRTGGYTGELFF
TGTGCCAGCAGCTTTCCTAGGACAGGGGGCTACACCGGGGAGCTGTTTTTT
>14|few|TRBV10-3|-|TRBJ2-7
CAISVDRSSYEQYF
TGTGCCATCAGTGTTGACAGAAGCTCCTACGAGCAGTACTTC
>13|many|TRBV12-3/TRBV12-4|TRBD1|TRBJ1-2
CASSGDRNYGYTF
TGTGCCAGCAGTGGGGACAGGAACTATGGCTACACCTTC